This TCR beta chain originates from a study of blood T cells in healthy people across ages. Study-level points and caveats: Comparison with aged donors showed that long-lived donors had more naive CD4+ cells and higher diversity.

The authors ran a second PCR of 7 to 11 cycles using a sample-barcoded 5' primer and a J-beta primer mix. One entry per CDR3 protein, called by TCRdb with MiXCR from the 5' RACE reads. The sample yields 700,000 or so distinct CDR3 sequences, around 41% seen once. Trimming removed 0 bases from V and 6 bases from J, with 18 bases in between. This CDR3 has 17 residues. The germline gives CDR1 LGHNA, CDR2 YNFKEQ. As to this clonotype: The antigen remains unidentified.

The chain carries TRBV4-2 and TRBJ2-1, with D perhaps TRBD1 (5 bases). The TCR comes from a man older than 75 in good health. Input material: blood. In nucleotides, the CDR3 is TGTGCCAGCAGCCAAGATAGTGGGGCTAGTAGGGGCAATGAGCAGTTCTTC. Its translation is CASSQDSGASRGNEQFF.